This section outlines one T cell receptor (beta chain) sequence together with its context. Its antigen remains unknown. Measured with immunoSEQ multiplex PCR; TCRdb has only the in-frame clones, and not every one. This table has more than 75,000 clones, roughly 86% appearing once. No infections or other immune events were documented during collection. Germline V lookup: CDR1 SGHTA, CDR2 FQGTGA. This CDR3 has 14 amino acids. The V segment lost 5 bases and the J segment 5 bases; nucleotides outside the gene matches: 9. These data are taken from a study of identifying expanded T cells in peripheral blood. Study-wide points: About 1.3 clones differed between technical replicates, versus about 15 and 19 over time. Variance in clone template counts between roughly 2-week samples significantly increased with total template count across all healthy donors.

The sequence came from a person aged 18 to 69 in good health. The chain uses TRBV7-3 and TRBJ2-7, with 7 bases lining up with TRBD1. Material for sequencing was blood. The CDR3 is CASSPQTGNDEQYF. The DNA of the CDR3 is TGTGCCAGCAGCCCCCAGACAGGGAACGACGAGCAGTACTTC.